This passage covers 23 T cell receptor beta chains from one sample sequenced in a study of cytomegalovirus exposure and HLA in healthy donors (TCRdb year 2017). To prepare the library, the immunoSEQ multiplex PCR assay was applied. The multiplex PCR relied on a mix of 60 forward primers for TCR Vbeta segments and 13 reverse primers for TCR Jbeta segments. TCRdb carries this immuneACCESS record with in-frame sequences only. Its versions omit some clonotypes, under half of them owing to an unresolved V gene in the studies checked, with the rest unexplained. A total of about 140,000 clones appear in this sample, around four fifths of them only once. The biggest ten clones account for 1% to 1.5% of the sample. The sequenced material came from PBMCs. The source of these receptors is a male donor in good health and CMV-seropositive.

The gene calls are TRBV6-6 and TRBJ2-1; 10 bases match TRBD2. CDR1 MNHNY and CDR2 SVGAGI come from the germline V gene (reference sequence). The trim removed 6 bases at V and 5 bases at J, leaving 7 bases unmatched. This CDR3 contains 15 residues. Here the CDR3 reads CASRMTGTSDNEQFF. The DNA of the CDR3 is TGTGCCAGCAGGATGACCGGGACTAGCGACAATGAGCAGTTCTTC.

The J gene is TRBJ2-1, the V gene TRBV11-2; TRBD2 matches 7 bases. CDR1 and CDR2 (germline): SGHAT, FQNNGV. The CDR3 has 15 residues. Unmatched junction bases numbered 10, after V lost 8 bases and J lost 3 bases. For the CDR3, the DNA is TGTGCCAGCGCAACCGTAGCGGGTAACTACAATGAGCAGTTCTTC. Translating gives CASATVAGNYNEQFF.

This rearrangement joins TRBV28 to TRBJ2-4, with TRBD2 identical over 8 bases. The CDR3 totals 17 residues. Germline assignment: CDR1 MDHEN and CDR2 SYDVKM. The junction had 11 bases not matched to a gene; V was cut back by 5 bases and J by 2 bases. The CDR3: CASSPAAGGVSKNIQYF. The CDR3 bases are TGTGCCAGCAGTCCCGCCGCGGGAGGAGTTTCCAAAAACATTCAGTACTTC.

The CDR3 is CASSLEFGGNNSPLHF. The CDR3 DNA is TGTGCCAGCAGCTTGGAATTCGGCGGAAACAATTCACCCCTCCACTTT. This rearrangement joins TRBV5-4 to TRBJ1-6, with D unclear. CDR1 and CDR2 from the germline V gene are SGHNT and YYREEE (reference sequence). Trimming left V 0 bases short and J 7 bases short, with 14 bases between. This CDR3 region has 16 residues.

The CDR3 loop is CSGWAGGPTDTQYF. In nucleotides, the CDR3 is TGTTCCGGTTGGGCGGGGGGTCCCACAGATACGCAGTATTTT. The chain has TRBV7-9 and TRBJ2-3, with 8 bases aligning to TRBD2. This CDR3 comprises 14 residues. Germline assignment: CDR1 SEHNR and CDR2 FQNEAQ (reference sequence).

V is TRBV11-2 and J is TRBJ2-1, with a possible D match to TRBD1 (5 bases). The germline gives CDR1 SGHAT, CDR2 FQNNGV. Trimming pared 3 bases from V and 0 bases from J, leaving 18 bases between. The CDR3 contains 18 residues. The CDR3 DNA sequence: TGTGCCAGCAGCTTCTCTCCCGAGACAGAACTCTCCTACAATGAGCAGTTCTTC. This translates into CASSFSPETELSYNEQFF.

This rearrangement joins TRBV19 to TRBJ1-3; possibly TRBD1 for D (6 bases). CDR1 is LNHDA and CDR2 is SQIVND in the germline V gene (reference sequence). Trimming left V 5 bases short and J 0 bases short, with 8 bases between. The CDR3 covers 14 residues. DNA of the CDR3: TGTGCCAGTAGTTTACAGGGCTCTGGAAACACCATATATTTT. It yields the protein CASSLQGSGNTIYF.

This chain uses TRBV19 with TRBJ2-7; the D gene is possibly TRBD2 (6 bases). Trimming took off 3 bases at V and 2 bases at J, with 23 bases between the two ends. The CDR3 length is 18 residues. Germline V gene lookup returns CDR1 LNHDA and CDR2 SQIVND (reference sequence). CDR3 coding DNA: TGTGCCAGTAGTATCGGAGGGTTGTATGAGACACCGACCTACGAGCAGTACTTC. Its translation: CASSIGGLYETPTYEQYF.

This clone was detected only a few times. The V and J genes are TRBV27 and TRBJ2-3, with D maybe TRBD1 (5 bases). This CDR3 is built from 18 residues. Germline CDR1 reads MNHEY; CDR2 reads SMNVEV (reference sequence). Trimming removed 5 bases at V and 2 bases at J, with 23 bases between. The CDR3: CASSQGGLDVYSTDTQYF. CDR3 bases: TGTGCCAGCAGTCAGGGTGGTCTCGACGTCTATTCCACAGATACGCAGTATTTT.

V is TRBV6-1 and J is TRBJ2-5; TRBD1 matches 9 bases. This CDR3 contains 14 residues. Germline V gene sequence: CDR1 MNHNS, CDR2 SASEGT. Trimming cost V 7 bases and J 2 bases; bases outside gene matches: 5. CDR3 residues: CASISGQGQETQYF. The DNA for the CDR3 is TGTGCCAGCATTTCCGGACAGGGGCAAGAGACCCAGTACTTC.

The chain combines TRBV6-5 with TRBJ2-5, with D perhaps matching TRBD2 (5 bases). Trimming cost V 4 bases and J 1 base, with 7 bases left between them. The CDR3 runs 13 residues. CDR1 MNHEY and CDR2 SVGAGI come from the germline V gene. In nucleotides, the CDR3 is TGTGCCAGCAGTTTCGGGGTCCAAGAGACCCAGTACTTC. Protein: CASSFGVQETQYF.

In this sample, this clone turned up a few times. CDR3 in amino acids: CASSFLETQYF. In DNA, the CDR3 is TGCGCCAGCAGCTTCCTAGAGACCCAGTACTTC. V and J are TRBV5-1 and TRBJ2-5; no definite D call. This CDR3 has 11 residues. With 2 bases removed from V and 4 bases from J, the gap between germline ends came to 3 bases. Germline-derived CDR1 and CDR2 are SGHRS and YFSETQ.

This chain joins TRBV28 and TRBJ2-1; 8 bases align to TRBD2. The CDR3 is 15 residues long. J lost 0 bases, V lost 7 bases, and 5 bases had no gene match. The germline V gene has CDR1 MDHEN and CDR2 SYDVKM. CDR3 in amino acids: CASTAGGNSYNEQFF. CDR3 in DNA: TGTGCCAGCACCGCGGGGGGTAACTCCTACAATGAGCAGTTCTTC.

The V and J genes are TRBV7-9 and TRBJ2-7; D uncertain. The length of the CDR3 is 11 residues. V was cut by 5 bases and J by 5 bases, with 7 bases left in between. CDR1 SEHNR and CDR2 FQNEAQ come from the germline V gene (reference sequence). Written as DNA, the CDR3 is TGTGCCAGCAGCCTAGGAGACGAGCAGTACTTC. It translates to CASSLGDEQYF.

The rearrangement links TRBV4-2 to TRBJ2-1, with 12 bases aligning to TRBD2. The CDR3 consists of 16 residues. Germline CDR1 and CDR2: LGHNA and YNFKEQ. V lost 4 bases to trimming and J lost 8 bases; unmatched junction nucleotides: 9. CDR3 loop: CASSRTSGRPEDEQFF. The CDR3 DNA reads as TGTGCCAGCAGCCGCACTAGCGGGAGGCCCGAGGATGAGCAGTTCTTC.

The chain has TRBV10-3 and TRBJ2-7; D perhaps matches TRBD2 (6 bases). CDR1 is ENHRY and CDR2 is SYGVKD in the germline V gene. The V and J ends lost 7 bases and 5 bases respectively, with 15 bases between them. The CDR3 has 13 amino acids. The CDR3 is CAITAEGRNEQYF. Written as DNA, the CDR3 is TGTGCCATCACTGCGGAGGGCCGCAACGAGCAGTACTTC.

The chain couples TRBV5-4 to TRBJ2-3, with a possible D match to TRBD2 (6 bases). CDR1 and CDR2 from the germline V gene are SGHNT and YYREEE (reference sequence). CDR3 length equals 15 residues. Trimming stripped 4 bases from V and 2 bases from J, with 14 bases between. CDR3 region: CASSTPRGNTDTQYF. Here the CDR3 DNA reads TGTGCCAGCAGCACCCCTCGGGGGAACACAGATACGCAGTATTTT.

This chain links TRBV10-3 with TRBJ2-7; tentatively, D is TRBD2 (7 bases). V was cut by 4 bases and J by 7 bases, with 38 bases left in between. The germline V gene has CDR1 ENHRY and CDR2 SYGVKD. This CDR3 is 21 amino acids long. CDR3 DNA: TGTGCCATCAGTGGCAGGGTAGGGCTAGAACCTCGGGGGGCGAATCCAGAGGAGCAGTACTTC. Amino acids: CAISGRVGLEPRGANPEEQYF.

The chain employs TRBV4-1 and TRBJ2-3; the D gene is possibly TRBD2 (7 bases). Germline loops: CDR1 MGHRA, CDR2 YSYEKL. CDR3 length: 16 residues. The V end was cut by 3 bases, the J end by 6 bases, with 19 bases between. CDR3 sequence (DNA): TGCGCCAGCAGCCATACCTGGCGGGGGCCGGGGGATACGCAGTATTTT. Its protein is CASSHTWRGPGDTQYF.

This chain joins TRBV5-1 and TRBJ1-2, with D perhaps matching TRBD1 (5 bases). Trimming cost V 4 bases and J 0 bases, with 16 bases left between them. CDR3 length equals 16 residues. Germline values: CDR1 SGHRS, CDR2 YFSETQ. The CDR3 protein is CASSPGGAGANYGYTF. CDR3 sequence (DNA): TGCGCCAGCAGCCCAGGCGGGGCGGGCGCTAACTATGGCTACACCTTC.

This chain links TRBV11-3 with TRBJ1-1; weak D call: TRBD1 (5 bases). The CDR3 contains 15 residues. Germline V gives CDR1 SGHNT, CDR2 YENEEA. V lost 5 bases and J lost 0, with 13 bases in between. DNA of the CDR3: TGTGCCAGCAGCCTAGGCGTGGGGCTGAACACTGAAGCTTTCTTT. This encodes CASSLGVGLNTEAFF.

The chain is built from TRBV14 and TRBJ2-2; a weak D match, TRBD2 (6 bases). The CDR3 length is 16 residues. V shed 3 bases and J shed 6 bases, with 17 bases lying between them. Germline-derived CDR1 and CDR2 are SGHDN and FVKESK. Here the CDR3 reads CASSHSSSDLAGELFF. In DNA, the CDR3 is TGTGCCAGCAGCCATTCTTCTAGCGATTTGGCCGGGGAGCTGTTTTTT.

The V and J genes are TRBV7-6 and TRBJ2-1, with D perhaps TRBD2 (6 bases). Germline V lookup: CDR1 SGHVS, CDR2 FNYEAQ. CDR3 size: 14 residues. Trimming removed 1 base from V and 8 bases from J, with 12 bases in between. The CDR3 DNA is TGTGCCAGCAGCTTAGAATCGGGAGTGGATGAGCAGTTCTTC. It encodes CASSLESGVDEQFF.